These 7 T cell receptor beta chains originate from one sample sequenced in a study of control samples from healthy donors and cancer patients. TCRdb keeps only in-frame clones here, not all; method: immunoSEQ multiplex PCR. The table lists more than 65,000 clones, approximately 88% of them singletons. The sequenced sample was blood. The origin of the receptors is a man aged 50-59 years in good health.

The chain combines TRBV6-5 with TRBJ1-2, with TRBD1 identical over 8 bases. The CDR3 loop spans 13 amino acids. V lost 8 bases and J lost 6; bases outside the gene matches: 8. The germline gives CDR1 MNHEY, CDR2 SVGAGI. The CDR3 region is CASCLTGEDGYTF. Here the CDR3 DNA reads TGTGCCAGCTGCTTGACAGGGGAAGATGGCTACACCTTC.

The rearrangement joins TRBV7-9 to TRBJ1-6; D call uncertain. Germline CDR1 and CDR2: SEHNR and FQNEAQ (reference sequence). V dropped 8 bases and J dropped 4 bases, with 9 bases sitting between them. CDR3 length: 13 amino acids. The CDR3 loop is CASQDFYNSPLHF. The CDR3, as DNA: TGTGCCAGCCAGGATTTTTATAATTCACCCCTCCACTTT.

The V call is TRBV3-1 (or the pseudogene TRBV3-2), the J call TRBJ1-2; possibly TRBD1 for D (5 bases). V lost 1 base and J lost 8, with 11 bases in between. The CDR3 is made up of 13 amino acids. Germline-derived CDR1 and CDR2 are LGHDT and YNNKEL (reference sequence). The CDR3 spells CASSQATGLGYTF. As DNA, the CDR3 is TGTGCCAGCAGCCAAGCAACAGGCTTGGGCTACACCTTC.

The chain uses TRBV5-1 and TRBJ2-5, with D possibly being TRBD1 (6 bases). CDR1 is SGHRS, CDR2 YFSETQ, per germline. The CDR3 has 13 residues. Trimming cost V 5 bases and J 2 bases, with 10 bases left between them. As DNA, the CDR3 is TGCGCCAGCAGACATGACAGGCAAGAGACCCAGTACTTC. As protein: CASRHDRQETQYF.

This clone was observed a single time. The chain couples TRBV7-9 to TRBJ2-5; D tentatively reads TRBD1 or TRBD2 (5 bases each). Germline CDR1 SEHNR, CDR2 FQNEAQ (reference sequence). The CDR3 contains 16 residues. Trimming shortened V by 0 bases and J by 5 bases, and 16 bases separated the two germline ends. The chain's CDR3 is CASSLARSGPTETQYF. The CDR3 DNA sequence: TGTGCCAGCAGCTTAGCCAGATCGGGGCCGACGGAGACCCAGTACTTC.

The CDR3 nucleotides read TGTGCCAGCAGCTTCGACAGATCTGGCTACACCTTC. This codes for CASSFDRSGYTF. V and J are TRBV11-3 and TRBJ1-2; weak D call: TRBD1 (5 bases). CDR3 size: 12 residues. The germline V gene has CDR1 SGHNT and CDR2 YENEEA. Trimming removed 3 bases from V and 7 bases from J, with 9 bases in between. Supplemented by reference TRBV11-3 and TRBJ1-2, the full variable domain reads EAGVVQSPRYKIIEKKQPVAFWCNPISGHNTLYWYLQNLGQGPELLIRYENEEAVDDSQLPKDRFSAERLKGVDSTLKIQPAELGDSAVYLCASSFDRSGYTFGSGTRLTVV.

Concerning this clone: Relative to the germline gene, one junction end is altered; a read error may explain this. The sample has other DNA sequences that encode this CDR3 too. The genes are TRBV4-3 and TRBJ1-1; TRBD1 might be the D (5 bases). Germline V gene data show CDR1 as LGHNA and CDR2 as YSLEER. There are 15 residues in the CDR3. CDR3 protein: CASSQSIGVSTEAFF. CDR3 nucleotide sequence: TGCGCCAGCAGCCAATCCATAGGGGTAAGCACTGAGGCTTTCTTT.